This record covers a single T cell receptor (beta chain). This record belongs to a study of blood T cell repertoires in COVID-19. Measured with immunoSEQ multiplex PCR; TCRdb has only the in-frame clones, and not every one. The data hold under 40,000 clones, with about 88% observed a single time. Trimming left V 3 bases short and J 3 bases short, with 14 bases between. The V gene's germline CDR1 is SNHLY and CDR2 FYNNEI. This CDR3 is built from 15 residues. The origin of this receptor is a man between 65 and 85 years old with active COVID-19. The chain has TRBV2 and TRBJ1-1; D gene ambiguous. Specimen: peripheral blood. The chain's CDR3 is CASSDTLYEDTEAFF. The CDR3 DNA is TGTGCCAGCAGTGACACACTCTATGAGGACACTGAAGCTTTCTTT.